What follows is one T cell receptor (beta chain) and its context. Its antigen is unknown. The investigators reverse transcribed all of the isolated RNA, so they sequenced expressed TCRB transcripts. Sequencing was performed with immunoSEQ multiplex PCR; in TCRdb, only in-frame clones are kept and a portion is missing. The repertoire includes some 250,000 clones, about a tenth of them detected once, and roughly 0.017% sits in the top ten. The V and J ends lost 2 bases and 4 bases, in that order; junction bases with no gene match: 1. The CDR3 has 14 amino acids. Germline lookup yields CDR1 LNHNV and CDR2 YYDKDF (reference sequence). This specimen comes from a study of beta chain features in type 1 diabetes. Points from the study as a whole: Type 1 diabetes patients had TCRB CDR3s that were shorter (moderately but significantly so) in all four CD4+ subsets.

Sequencing was done on a sample of naive CD4+ T cells from blood. The source of this sequence is a man aged 25 to 40 with type 1 diabetes. The rearrangement joins TRBV15 to TRBJ2-3, with 9 bases fitting TRBD1. DNA for the CDR3: TGTGCCACCAGCAGAAGGACAGGGGCAGATACGCAGTATTTT. Its translation: CATSRRTGADTQYF.